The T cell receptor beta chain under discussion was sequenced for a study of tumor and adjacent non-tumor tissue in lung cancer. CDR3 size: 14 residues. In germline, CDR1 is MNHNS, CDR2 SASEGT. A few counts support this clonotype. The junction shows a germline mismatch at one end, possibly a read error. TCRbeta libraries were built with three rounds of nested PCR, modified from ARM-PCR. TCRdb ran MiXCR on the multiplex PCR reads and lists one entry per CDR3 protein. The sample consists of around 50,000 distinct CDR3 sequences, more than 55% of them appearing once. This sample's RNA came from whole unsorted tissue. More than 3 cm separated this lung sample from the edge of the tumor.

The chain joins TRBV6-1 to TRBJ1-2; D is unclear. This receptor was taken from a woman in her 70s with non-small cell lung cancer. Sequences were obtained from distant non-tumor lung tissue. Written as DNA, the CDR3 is TGTGGCAGCAGCAGCCCAGCGTTTAACTATGGCTACACCTTC. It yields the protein CGSSSPAFNYGYTF.